Below are 30 T cell receptor beta chains sequenced from a single sample in a study of beta chain features in type 1 diabetes. The study, taken as a whole, reports: In every one of the four CD4+ subsets, TCRB CDR3s were moderately but significantly shorter in Type 1 diabetes patients.

The antigens of these receptors remain unknown. Expressed TCRB transcripts got sequenced, as all isolated RNA was reverse transcribed. The repertoire was sequenced with immunoSEQ multiplex PCR; TCRdb's copy has only in-frame clones and lacks some. The table lists about 650,000 clones, 9.5% to 15% of them singletons. The specimen sequenced was naive CD4+ T cells from blood. These TCRs come from a man aged 25 to 40 with type 1 diabetes.

This chain links TRBV2 with TRBJ2-3; TRBD2 agrees at 9 bases. Germline V gives CDR1 SNHLY, CDR2 FYNNEI. V lost 8 bases to trimming and J lost 3 bases; unmatched junction nucleotides: 9. This CDR3 contains 15 residues. The chain's CDR3 is CASLRLAVITDTQYF. CDR3 DNA sequence: TGTGCCAGCCTGAGACTAGCGGTTATAACAGATACGCAGTATTTT. Using reference TRBV2 and TRBJ2-3 for the parts outside the CDR3, the full variable domain is EPEVTQTPSHQVTQMGQEVILRCVPISNHLYFYWYRQILGQKVEFLVSFYNNEISEKSEIFDDQFSVERPDGSNFTLKIRSTKLEDSAMYFCASLRLAVITDTQYFGPGTRLTVL.

This clone was detected only a few times. This rearrangement joins TRBV23-1 to TRBJ2-3; D is possibly TRBD1 (6 bases). TRBV23-1 is an open reading frame whose function is uncertain. V shed 2 bases and J shed 2 bases, with 20 bases lying between them. This CDR3 is built from 18 residues. As DNA, the CDR3 is TGCGCCAGCAGTCAACCTCCGGGACACCCAGAGCCCACAGATACGCAGTATTTT. Translating it yields CASSQPPGHPEPTDTQYF.

In nucleotides, the CDR3 is TGTGCCTGGAGTGTAGGTGGTGCAGATGAAAAACTGTTTTTT. Translating it yields CAWSVGGADEKLFF. V and J are TRBV30 and TRBJ1-4; D is ambiguous. Trimming cost V 0 bases and J 6 bases, with 11 bases left between them. The CDR3 loop spans 14 amino acids. Germline V gene data show CDR1 as GTSNPN and CDR2 as SVGIG (reference sequence).

This chain joins TRBV2 and TRBJ2-5, with D uncertain. The CDR3 sequence is 12 residues long. With 6 bases removed from V and 4 bases from J, the gap between germline ends came to 9 bases. CDR1 SNHLY and CDR2 FYNNEI come from the germline V gene. The CDR3 bases are TGTGCCAGCAGGTACTCGGGAGAGACCCAGTACTTC. The encoded protein is CASRYSGETQYF.

The chain has TRBV7-9 and TRBJ2-3, with TRBD2 as a possible D gene (6 bases). The germline V gene has CDR1 SEHNR and CDR2 FQNEAQ (reference sequence). The CDR3 contains 14 residues. The V end was cut by 5 bases, the J end by 3 bases, with 12 bases between. The CDR3 spells CASSPAAGTDTQYF. The CDR3 DNA reads as TGTGCCAGCAGCCCCGCCGCGGGGACAGATACGCAGTATTTT.

Worth noting for this clone: The junction departs from the called germline gene at one end, perhaps through a read error. The chain is built from TRBV28 and TRBJ2-1; D is unclear. The CDR3 has 13 residues. Germline assignment: CDR1 MDHEN and CDR2 SYDVKM. For the CDR3, the DNA is TGTGCCAGCAGTCTAGGCTCCAACAATGAGCAGTTCTTC. Translation gives CASSLGSNNEQFF.

The chain combines TRBV7-8 with TRBJ2-6; 8 nucleotides line up with TRBD1. From germline, CDR1 is SGHVS and CDR2 FQNEAQ. Germline trimming cut 4 bases from V and 0 bases from J; bases unmatched to any gene: 11. The CDR3 runs 19 residues. The CDR3 loop is CASSSGQGNPFSGANVLTF. The CDR3 DNA sequence: TGTGCCAGCAGCTCCGGACAGGGCAATCCATTCTCTGGGGCCAACGTCCTGACTTTC.

The chain links TRBV29-1 to TRBJ2-5; 9 bases match TRBD1. Trimming took 6 bases from V and 2 from J; bases not matched to a gene: 1. Germline V gives CDR1 SQVTM, CDR2 ANQGSEA. The CDR3 extends over 12 amino acids. Written as DNA, the CDR3 is TGCAGCGTGGGGACAGGGCAAGAGACCCAGTACTTC. It yields the protein CSVGTGQETQYF. The variable domain in full, with the rest retrieved from reference TRBV29-1 and TRBJ2-5, is SAVISQKPSRDICQRGTSLTIQCQVDSQVTMMFWYRQQPGQSLTLIATANQGSEATYESGFVIDKFPISRPNLTFSTLTVSNMSPEDSSIYLCSVGTGQETQYFGPGTRLLVL.

As regards this clone: The sample has other DNA sequences that encode this CDR3 too. V is TRBV7-2 and J is TRBJ2-1, with unresolved D. Germline CDR1 is SGHTA and CDR2 is FQGNSA. This CDR3 comprises 12 residues. Deletions cut 1 base from V and 3 bases from J, with 1 base between. CDR3 nucleotides: TGTGCCAGCAGCTTAGTCTACAATGAGCAGTTCTTC. Translated: CASSLVYNEQFF.

This clone came up a few times. V usage is TRBV5-1 and J usage is TRBJ2-1; the D is unclear. Germline loops: CDR1 SGHRS, CDR2 YFSETQ. The V end lost 1 base, the J end lost 8 bases, and 19 bases lay between the germline ends. The CDR3 consists of 16 residues. The CDR3 region is CASSLTGSPNTDEQFF. CDR3 coding DNA: TGCGCCAGCAGCTTGACGGGCTCTCCGAACACCGATGAGCAGTTCTTC.

This clone was counted between two and nine times. The CDR3 loop is CASSLFGGGWFF. CDR3 sequence (DNA): TGTGCCAGCAGTTTATTCGGGGGTGGATGGTTCTTC. The chain employs TRBV28 and TRBJ2-1, with a tentative D call TRBD2 (6 bases). There are 12 residues in the CDR3. Germline assignment: CDR1 MDHEN and CDR2 SYDVKM. Trimming shortened V by 1 base and J by 15 bases, and 13 bases separated the two germline ends.

Details on this clone: Other DNA sequences in this sample translate to the same CDR3. CDR3 DNA: TGTGCCAGCAGCCAAGTGGGGGGATTGAATTCACCCCTCCACTTT. Protein: CASSQVGGLNSPLHF. This chain uses TRBV14 with TRBJ1-6; D is perhaps TRBD1 (5 bases). Trimming shortened V by 1 base and J by 7 bases, and 11 bases separated the two germline ends. Germline-derived CDR1 and CDR2 are SGHDN and FVKESK. CDR3 length equals 15 residues.

This chain joins TRBV2 and TRBJ1-2, with D perhaps TRBD1 (5 bases). V was clipped by 4 bases and J by 8 bases, with 14 bases between them. This CDR3 has 13 residues. The germline V gene has CDR1 SNHLY and CDR2 FYNNEI. The CDR3 loop is CASSVLPGRGYTF. The CDR3 DNA follows: TGTGCCAGCAGTGTCCTACCGGGACGGGGCTACACCTTC.

A few counts support this clone. Other DNA sequences from this sample encode an identical CDR3 as well. This chain uses TRBV5-1 with TRBJ1-2, with 7 bases lining up with TRBD1. Germline V gene lookup returns CDR1 SGHRS and CDR2 YFSETQ. V lost 0 bases to trimming and J lost 8 bases; unmatched junction nucleotides: 4. The CDR3 is 13 residues long. The CDR3 here is CASSLGQGNGYTF. The CDR3 nucleotides read TGCGCCAGCAGCTTGGGACAGGGTAACGGCTACACCTTC.

This clone has a handful of counts. The rearrangement joins TRBV19 to TRBJ2-1, with 7 nucleotides matching TRBD1. Germline CDR1 and CDR2: LNHDA and SQIVND (reference sequence). This CDR3 is 14 amino acids long. V shed 7 bases, J shed 8 bases, and the junction held 11 bases outside the gene matches. CDR3 loop: CASNPFRDSYEQFF. The CDR3 bases are TGTGCCAGTAACCCATTCCGGGACAGCTATGAGCAGTTCTTC.

In its sample, this clone was seen a few times. V usage is TRBV2 and J usage is TRBJ1-2, with 7 bases aligning to TRBD1. V was pared by 6 bases and J by 7 bases, with 8 bases of the junction left unmatched. Germline V gene lookup returns CDR1 SNHLY and CDR2 FYNNEI. The CDR3 has 13 residues. CDR3 amino acids: CASSPTGTSGYTF. In DNA, the CDR3 is TGTGCCAGCAGCCCGACAGGGACTAGTGGCTACACCTTC.

Only a few counts were recorded for this clone. The V call is TRBV21-1, the J call TRBJ1-2; the table calls TRBD1, which could not be checked here. TRBV21-1 represents a pseudogene. The CDR3 spans 14 residues. DNA for the CDR3: TGTGCCAGCAGCATCCGGACAGGGATAGATGGCTACACCTTC. As protein: CASSIRTGIDGYTF.

This clone was counted only a few times. This chain connects TRBV7-2 to TRBJ2-3, with D possibly being TRBD1 or TRBD2 (5 bases each). Germline lookup yields CDR1 SGHTA and CDR2 FQGNSA. The V end lost 4 bases, the J end lost 2 bases, and 10 bases lay between the germline ends. The CDR3 length is 14 residues. CDR3 amino acids: CASSSSGTTDTQYF. The CDR3 nucleotides read TGTGCCAGCAGCTCTAGTGGGACCACAGATACGCAGTATTTT.

The rearrangement links TRBV10-3 to TRBJ2-3, with unresolved D. V was cut by 2 bases and J by 0 bases, with 12 bases left in between. Germline CDR1 ENHRY, CDR2 SYGVKD. The CDR3 is 16 amino acids. The CDR3 spells CAISETTGQSTDTQYF. The CDR3 DNA is TGTGCCATCAGTGAGACGACGGGTCAAAGCACAGATACGCAGTATTTT.

The V gene is TRBV5-6, the J gene TRBJ2-1; D is ambiguous. This CDR3 spans 15 amino acids. In germline, CDR1 is SGHDT, CDR2 YYEEEE. The germline V and J ends were trimmed by 4 bases and 7 bases, with 18 bases remaining between them. CDR3 residues: CASSPIMKTGNEQFF. The CDR3 DNA sequence: TGTGCCAGCAGCCCAATAATGAAGACTGGGAATGAGCAGTTCTTC.

The V and J genes are TRBV15 and TRBJ1-2; 8 bases are shared with TRBD1. CDR3 size: 13 residues. The germline gives CDR1 LNHNV, CDR2 YYDKDF (reference sequence). The V segment lost 6 bases and the J segment 3 bases; nucleotides outside the gene matches: 3. CDR3 DNA: TGTGCCACCAGTGGACAGGGAGACTATGGCTACACCTTC. Its protein product is CATSGQGDYGYTF.

This clone turned up a few times. The CDR3 DNA is TGTGCCAGCAGCGTAGGGCCTAGCGCCCACCAAGAGACCCAGTACTTC. The encoded protein is CASSVGPSAHQETQYF. This chain connects TRBV9 to TRBJ2-5; possibly TRBD2 for D (6 bases). The CDR3 is 16 amino acids. Per germline, CDR1 SGDLS and CDR2 YYNGEE. V was trimmed by 0 bases and J by 0 bases, leaving 12 bases between them. Drawing the rest from reference TRBV9 and TRBJ2-5, the complete variable domain is DSGVTQTPKHLITATGQRVTLRCSPRSGDLSVYWYQQSLDQGLQFLIQYYNGEERAKGNILERFSAQQFPDLHSELNLSSLELGDSALYFCASSVGPSAHQETQYFGPGTRLLVL.

V usage is TRBV7-9 and J usage is TRBJ2-7, with D tentatively TRBD2 (5 bases). This CDR3 comprises 13 residues. The V end lost 5 bases, the J end lost 5 bases, and 13 bases lay between the germline ends. CDR1 and CDR2 (germline): SEHNR, FQNEAQ (reference sequence). The CDR3: CASSLLALHEQYF. CDR3 sequence (DNA): TGTGCCAGCAGCCTCCTAGCTCTACACGAGCAGTACTTC.

This chain links TRBV18 with TRBJ2-7, with 7 bases identical to TRBD1. This CDR3 spans 14 amino acids. Per the germline V gene, CDR1 is KGHSH and CDR2 is LQKENI. Losses at the gene ends were 0 bases for V and 3 bases for J; bases not matched to a gene: 2. CDR3 nucleotide sequence: TGTGCCAGCTCACCACCGGGACAGATCTACGAGCAGTACTTC. It codes for CASSPPGQIYEQYF.

In this sample, this clone turned up a few times. The rearrangement joins TRBV29-1 to TRBJ2-5; a weak D match, TRBD2 (6 bases). Germline lookup yields CDR1 SQVTM and CDR2 ANQGSEA. CDR3 length equals 14 residues. Trimming left V 4 bases short and J 7 bases short, with 19 bases between. The CDR3 nucleotides read TGCAGCGTTGGCGGGGTCCAAGTGATGGGGACCCAGTACTTC. This sequence encodes CSVGGVQVMGTQYF.

The genes are TRBV28 and TRBJ1-5, with 7 positions matching TRBD1. The V segment lost 5 bases and the J segment 6 bases; nucleotides outside the gene matches: 7. The germline CDR1 and CDR2 sequences are MDHEN and SYDVKM. The CDR3 spans 14 residues. The CDR3 DNA is TGTGCCAGCAGTCCAGGGGGTTCGGGTCAGCCCCAGCATTTT. Amino acids: CASSPGGSGQPQHF.

This clone was observed a few times. The rearrangement links TRBV5-6 to TRBJ2-6; 8 bases are shared with TRBD1. CDR3 size: 15 residues. Germline values: CDR1 SGHDT, CDR2 YYEEEE. Trimming at V came to 4 bases and at J to 4 bases, leaving 4 bases not matched to a gene. The CDR3 DNA reads TGTGCCAGCAGCACGACAGGGGTAGGGGCCAACGTCCTGACTTTC. The encoded protein is CASSTTGVGANVLTF.

There are a few counts of this clone. The chain recombines TRBV2 with TRBJ1-1, with 7 bases that match TRBD1. J lost 6 bases, V lost 6 bases, and 4 bases had no gene match. The CDR3 extends over 12 amino acids. Germline V lookup: CDR1 SNHLY, CDR2 FYNNEI. The CDR3 protein is CASRRDSPEAFF. The CDR3 DNA follows: TGTGCCAGCAGACGGGACAGCCCTGAAGCTTTCTTT.

This clone came up a few times. This rearrangement joins TRBV11-3 to TRBJ2-5; D uncertain. The germline gives CDR1 SGHNT, CDR2 YENEEA. Trimming cost V 1 base and J 1 base, with 10 bases left between them. The CDR3 has 15 residues. DNA of the CDR3: TGTGCCAGCAGCTTAGCGGCAGCCCCCCAAGAGACCCAGTACTTC. This sequence encodes CASSLAAAPQETQYF.

This clone came up a few times. The gene calls are TRBV20-1 and TRBJ1-2, with D tentatively TRBD1 (5 bases). Germline V gene sequence: CDR1 DFQATT, CDR2 SNEGSKA (reference sequence). The CDR3 length is 10 residues. V was clipped by 6 bases and J by 7 bases, with 9 bases between them. The CDR3 bases are TGCAGTGCACGGGACTCTGGCTACACCTTC. Residues: CSARDSGYTF.